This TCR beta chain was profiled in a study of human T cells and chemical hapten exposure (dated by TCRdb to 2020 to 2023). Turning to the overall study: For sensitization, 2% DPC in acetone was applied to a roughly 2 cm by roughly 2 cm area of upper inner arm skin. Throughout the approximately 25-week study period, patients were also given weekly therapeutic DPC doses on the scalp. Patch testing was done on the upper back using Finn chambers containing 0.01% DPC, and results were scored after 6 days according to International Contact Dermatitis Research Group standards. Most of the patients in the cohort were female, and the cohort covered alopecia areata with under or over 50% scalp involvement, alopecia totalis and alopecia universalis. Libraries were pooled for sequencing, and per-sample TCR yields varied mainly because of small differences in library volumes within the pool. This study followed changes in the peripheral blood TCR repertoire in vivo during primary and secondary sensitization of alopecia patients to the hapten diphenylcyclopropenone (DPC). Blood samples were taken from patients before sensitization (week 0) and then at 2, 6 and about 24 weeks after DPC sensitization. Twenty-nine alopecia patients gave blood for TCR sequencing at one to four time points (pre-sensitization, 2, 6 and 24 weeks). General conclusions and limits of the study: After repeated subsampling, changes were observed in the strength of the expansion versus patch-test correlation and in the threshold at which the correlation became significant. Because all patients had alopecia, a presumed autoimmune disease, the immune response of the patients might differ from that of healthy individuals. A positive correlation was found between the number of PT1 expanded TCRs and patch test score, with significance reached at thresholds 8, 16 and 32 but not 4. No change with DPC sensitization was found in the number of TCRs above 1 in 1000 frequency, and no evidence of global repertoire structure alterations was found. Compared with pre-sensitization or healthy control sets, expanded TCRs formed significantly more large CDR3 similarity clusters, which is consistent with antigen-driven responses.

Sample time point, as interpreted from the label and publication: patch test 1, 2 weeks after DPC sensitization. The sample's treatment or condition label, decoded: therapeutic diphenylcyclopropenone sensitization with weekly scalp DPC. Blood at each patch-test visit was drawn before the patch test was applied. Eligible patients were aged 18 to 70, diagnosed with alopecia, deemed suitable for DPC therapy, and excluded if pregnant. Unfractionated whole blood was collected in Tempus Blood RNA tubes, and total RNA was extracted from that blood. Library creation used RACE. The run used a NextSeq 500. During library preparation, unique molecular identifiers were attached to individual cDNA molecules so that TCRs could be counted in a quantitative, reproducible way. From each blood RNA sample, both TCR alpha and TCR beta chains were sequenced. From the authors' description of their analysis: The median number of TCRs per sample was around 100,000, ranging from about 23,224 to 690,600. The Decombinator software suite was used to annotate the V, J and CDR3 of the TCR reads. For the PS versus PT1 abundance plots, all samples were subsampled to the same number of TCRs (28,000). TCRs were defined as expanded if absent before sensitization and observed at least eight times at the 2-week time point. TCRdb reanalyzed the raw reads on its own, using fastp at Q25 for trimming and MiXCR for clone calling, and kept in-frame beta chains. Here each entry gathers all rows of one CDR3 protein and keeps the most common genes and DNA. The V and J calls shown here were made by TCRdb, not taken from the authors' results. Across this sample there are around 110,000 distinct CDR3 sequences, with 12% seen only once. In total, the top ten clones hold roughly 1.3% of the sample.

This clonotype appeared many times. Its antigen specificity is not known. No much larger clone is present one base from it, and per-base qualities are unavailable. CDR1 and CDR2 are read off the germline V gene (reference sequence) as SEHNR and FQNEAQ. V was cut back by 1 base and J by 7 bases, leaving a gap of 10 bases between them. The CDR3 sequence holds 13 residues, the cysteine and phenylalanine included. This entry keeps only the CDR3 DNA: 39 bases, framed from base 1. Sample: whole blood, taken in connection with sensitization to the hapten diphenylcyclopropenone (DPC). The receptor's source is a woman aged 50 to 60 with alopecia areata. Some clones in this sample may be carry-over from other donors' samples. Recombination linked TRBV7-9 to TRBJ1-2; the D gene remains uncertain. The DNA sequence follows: TGTGCCAGCAGCTTAGGATGGGATTTTGGCTACACCTTC. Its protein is CASSLGWDFGYTF.